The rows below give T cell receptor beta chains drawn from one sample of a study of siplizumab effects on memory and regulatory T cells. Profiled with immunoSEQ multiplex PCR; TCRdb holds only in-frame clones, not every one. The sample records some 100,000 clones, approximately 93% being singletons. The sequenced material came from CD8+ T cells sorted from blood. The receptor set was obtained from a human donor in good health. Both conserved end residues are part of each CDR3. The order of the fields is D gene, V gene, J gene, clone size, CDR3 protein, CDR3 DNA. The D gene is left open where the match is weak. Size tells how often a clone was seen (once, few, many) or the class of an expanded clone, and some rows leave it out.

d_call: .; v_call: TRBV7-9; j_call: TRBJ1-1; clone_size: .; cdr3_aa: CASSSGNFMNTEAFF; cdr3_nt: TGTGCCAGCAGCTCGGGAAACTTTATGAACACTGAAGCTTTCTTT
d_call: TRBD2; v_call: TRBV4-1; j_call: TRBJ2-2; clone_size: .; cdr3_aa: CASSPLGTSGNTGELFF; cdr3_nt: TGCGCCAGCAGCCCGCTAGGTACTAGCGGGAACACCGGGGAGCTGTTTTTT
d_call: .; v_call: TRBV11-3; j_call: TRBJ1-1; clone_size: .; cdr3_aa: CASSTEFAAYTEAFF; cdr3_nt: TGTGCCAGCAGCACTGAATTCGCGGCCTACACTGAAGCTTTCTTT
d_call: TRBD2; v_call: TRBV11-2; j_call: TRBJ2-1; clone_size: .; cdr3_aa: CASSLELPGLAGVGQFF; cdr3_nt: TGTGCCAGCAGCTTAGAGCTGCCGGGACTAGCGGGAGTAGGGCAGTTCTTC
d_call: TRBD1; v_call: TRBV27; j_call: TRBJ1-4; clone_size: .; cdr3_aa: CASSPTGGGEKLFF; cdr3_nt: TGTGCCAGCAGTCCTACAGGGGGCGGCGAAAAACTGTTTTTT
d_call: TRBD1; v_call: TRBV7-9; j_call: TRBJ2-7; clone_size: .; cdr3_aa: CASSVRDRGYEQYF; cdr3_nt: TGTGCCAGCAGCGTACGAGACAGGGGCTACGAGCAGTACTTC
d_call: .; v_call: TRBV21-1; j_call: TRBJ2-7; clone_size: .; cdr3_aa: CASRTYEQYF; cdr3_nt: TGTGCCAGCAGGACCTACGAGCAGTACTTC
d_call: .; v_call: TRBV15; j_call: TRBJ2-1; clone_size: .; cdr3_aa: CATSRQANEQFF; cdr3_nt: TGTGCCACCAGCAGACAAGCCAATGAGCAGTTCTTC
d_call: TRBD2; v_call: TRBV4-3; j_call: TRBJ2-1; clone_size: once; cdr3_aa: CASSQDSLAGVNEQFF; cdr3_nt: TGCGCCAGCAGCCAAGATAGTCTAGCGGGAGTCAATGAGCAGTTCTTC
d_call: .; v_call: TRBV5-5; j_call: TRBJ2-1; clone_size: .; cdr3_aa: CASSALFDTYNEQFF; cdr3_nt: TGTGCCAGCAGCGCACTATTCGATACCTACAATGAGCAGTTCTTC
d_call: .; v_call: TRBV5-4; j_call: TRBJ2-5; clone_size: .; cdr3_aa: CASSDPLGEETQYF; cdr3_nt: TGTGCCAGCAGCGACCCCCTGGGAGAAGAGACCCAGTACTTC
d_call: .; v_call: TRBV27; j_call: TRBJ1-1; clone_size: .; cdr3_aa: CASSGLREAFF; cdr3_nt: TGTGCCAGCAGCGGTTTAAGAGAAGCTTTCTTT
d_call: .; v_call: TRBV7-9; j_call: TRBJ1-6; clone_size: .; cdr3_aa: CASSRDGDYALHF; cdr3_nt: TGTGCCAGCAGCCGGGACGGTGATTACGCCCTCCACTTT
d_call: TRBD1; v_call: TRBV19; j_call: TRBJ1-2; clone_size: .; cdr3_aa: CASRNSGQGGGYTF; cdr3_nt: TGTGCCAGTAGGAACTCGGGACAGGGTGGCGGCTACACCTTC
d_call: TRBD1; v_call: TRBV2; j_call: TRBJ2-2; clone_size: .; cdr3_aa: CASSGTGGDTGELFF; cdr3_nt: TGTGCCAGCAGCGGGACAGGGGGCGACACCGGGGAGCTGTTTTTT
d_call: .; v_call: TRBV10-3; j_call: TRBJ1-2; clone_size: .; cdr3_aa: CAVLDTGYDYGYTF; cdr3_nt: TGTGCCGTACTAGATACAGGGTATGACTATGGCTACACCTTC
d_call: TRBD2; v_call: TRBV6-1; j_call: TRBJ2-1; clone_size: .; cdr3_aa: CASSHPGLAANEQFF; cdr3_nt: TGTGCCAGCAGCCACCCGGGACTAGCGGCCAATGAGCAGTTCTTC
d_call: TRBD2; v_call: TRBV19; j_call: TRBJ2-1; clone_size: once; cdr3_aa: CASSLLAGGLGNEQFF; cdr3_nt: TGTGCCAGTAGCCTACTCGCGGGGGGGCTTGGCAATGAGCAGTTCTTC